Sequencing of this T cell receptor beta chain was carried out in a study of cytomegalovirus exposure and HLA in healthy donors. General study results and limits: The listing of fewer than 200 TCR beta chains classed them as cytomegalovirus-associated. A later analysis reportedly found fewer N-insertions in an Asian-associated ancestry cluster than the roughly 670-donor mean.

The germline V gene encodes CDR1 WNHNN and CDR2 SYGVQD (reference sequence). CDR3 size: 15 residues. PCR primers comprised 60 Vbeta and 13 Jbeta primers. Generated by immunoSEQ multiplex PCR, the TCRdb table keeps only in-frame clones and is missing some. The sample yields fewer than 200,000 clones, of which the top ten take up 6.5%. A note on this clone: As yet, its antigen is unknown. The germline gene is not matched at one end of the junction; a read error may be the cause.

This rearrangement joins TRBV10-1 to TRBJ1-1, with D possibly TRBD1 on 6 matching bases. The TCR comes from a man aged 30 to 45 in good health and CMV-seronegative. The specimen was PBMCs. The CDR3 DNA reads TGCGCCAGCAGTCTCGGATTTTCACGGGACACTGAAACTTTCTTT. Protein: CASSLGFSRDTETFF.